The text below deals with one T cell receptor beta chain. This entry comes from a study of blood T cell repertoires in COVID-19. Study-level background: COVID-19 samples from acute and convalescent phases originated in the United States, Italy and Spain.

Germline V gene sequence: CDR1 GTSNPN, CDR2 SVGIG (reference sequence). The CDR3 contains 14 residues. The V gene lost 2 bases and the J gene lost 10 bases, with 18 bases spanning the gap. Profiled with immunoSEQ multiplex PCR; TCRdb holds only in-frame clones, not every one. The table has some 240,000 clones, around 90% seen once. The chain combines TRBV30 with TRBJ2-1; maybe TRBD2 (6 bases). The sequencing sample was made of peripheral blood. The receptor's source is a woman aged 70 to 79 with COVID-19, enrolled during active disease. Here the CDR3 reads CAWSPILTRQEQFF. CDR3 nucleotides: TGTGCCTGGAGTCCAATCCTGACTAGACAGGAGCAGTTCTTC.